The 23 T cell receptor beta chains reported below all come from one sample, sequenced in a study of T cell changes during pregnancy in multiple sclerosis. TCRdb's table, derived via immunoSEQ multiplex PCR, lists solely in-frame clones and lacks some. The sample lists about 84,000 clones; 85% to 95% were seen once. Sequencing used peripheral blood, obtained in the second trimester of pregnancy. Receptors originate from a female donor in good health, enrolled as a control in a pregnancy study.

This clone was recorded once. The V and J genes are TRBV6-6 and TRBJ2-3; D gene uncertain. V was cut by 1 base and J by 2 bases, with 10 bases left in between. The CDR3 sequence is 15 residues long. CDR1 is MNHNY and CDR2 is SVGAGI in the germline V gene (reference sequence). The CDR3 sequence is CASSYFQATTDTQYF. Written as DNA, the CDR3 is TGTGCCAGCAGTTACTTCCAGGCTACCACAGATACGCAGTATTTT.

This sequence joins TRBV28 and TRBJ2-5; 10 bases fit TRBD1. The CDR3 is made up of 13 amino acids. V was clipped by 6 bases and J by 5 bases; unmatched bases: 3. The V gene's germline CDR1 is MDHEN and CDR2 SYDVKM. The CDR3 loop is CASRTGGRETQYF. The CDR3 DNA follows: TGTGCCAGCAGGACAGGGGGCCGGGAGACCCAGTACTTC.

V usage is TRBV19 and J usage is TRBJ2-4; possible D gene TRBD1, 6 bases. The CDR3 loop spans 15 amino acids. Germline V lookup: CDR1 LNHDA, CDR2 SQIVND (reference sequence). The V end was cut by 4 bases, the J end by 7 bases, with 17 bases between. The CDR3 protein is CASSTRQDLKNIQYF. The CDR3 DNA follows: TGTGCCAGTAGTACCAGACAGGACCTCAAGAACATTCAGTACTTC.

The chain links TRBV28 to TRBJ1-1; D is unresolved. V was cut by 5 bases and J by 0 bases, with 16 bases left in between. Per germline, CDR1 MDHEN and CDR2 SYDVKM. The CDR3 covers 16 residues. The CDR3 reads CASSTQSAPMNTEAFF. The CDR3 DNA reads TGTGCCAGCAGTACGCAGTCCGCCCCGATGAACACTGAAGCTTTCTTT.

The chain employs TRBV28 and TRBJ2-3, with 7 nucleotides matching TRBD2. Per germline, CDR1 MDHEN and CDR2 SYDVKM. The J segment lost 0 bases and the V segment lost 2 bases, leaving 8 bases of the junction unmatched. CDR3 length equals 17 residues. For the CDR3, the DNA is TGTGCCAGCAGTTTAGAACGGGAGGACCCTAGCACAGATACGCAGTATTTT. Its translation: CASSLEREDPSTDTQYF.

This clone was seen just once. The rearrangement joins TRBV28 to TRBJ2-1, with 7 positions matching TRBD2. The V segment lost 5 bases and the J segment 0 bases; nucleotides outside the gene matches: 4. Germline V lookup: CDR1 MDHEN, CDR2 SYDVKM. CDR3 size: 15 residues. The CDR3, as DNA: TGTGCCAGCAGTATCAAGCGGGGCTCCTACAATGAGCAGTTCTTC. Amino acid sequence: CASSIKRGSYNEQFF.

The chain uses TRBV27 and TRBJ2-7; D is perhaps TRBD2 (6 bases). This CDR3 is 13 amino acids long. V shed 3 bases and J shed 5 bases, with 11 bases lying between them. Germline V lookup: CDR1 MNHEY, CDR2 SMNVEV (reference sequence). CDR3 region: CASSLGGIDEQYF. CDR3 DNA sequence: TGTGCCAGCAGTTTGGGGGGAATCGACGAGCAGTACTTC.

The chain joins TRBV10-3 to TRBJ2-7; 7 positions agree with TRBD1. Unmatched junction bases numbered 8, after V lost 6 bases and J lost 0 bases. The CDR3 runs to 15 residues. CDR1 is ENHRY, CDR2 SYGVKD, per germline. CDR3 nucleotides: TGTGCCATCAGCCAGGGGGACAGATACTCCTACGAGCAGTACTTC. Amino acid sequence: CAISQGDRYSYEQYF.

The genes are TRBV7-2 and TRBJ2-7; 11 bases are shared with TRBD1. This CDR3 comprises 15 residues. The junction had 10 bases not matched to a gene; V was cut back by 5 bases and J by 7 bases. The V gene's germline CDR1 is SGHTA and CDR2 FQGNSA. CDR3 residues: CASSLRTGGAWEQYF. CDR3 coding DNA: TGTGCCAGCAGCCTCCGGACAGGGGGCGCTTGGGAGCAGTACTTC.

The V call is TRBV27, the J call TRBJ2-7; TRBD1 might be the D (6 bases). Germline V lookup: CDR1 MNHEY, CDR2 SMNVEV (reference sequence). The CDR3 loop spans 16 amino acids. Trimming shortened V by 2 bases and J by 2 bases, and 16 bases separated the two germline ends. This chain's CDR3 is CASSLRDTELPYEQYF. CDR3 nucleotides: TGTGCCAGCAGTTTACGGGACACGGAGTTGCCCTACGAGCAGTACTTC.

The chain carries TRBV9 and TRBJ2-1; D might be TRBD1 (6 bases). The V and J ends lost 4 bases and 3 bases respectively, with 11 bases between them. Germline V gene lookup returns CDR1 SGDLS and CDR2 YYNGEE. There are 14 residues in the CDR3. Here the CDR3 reads CASSHGQIYNEQFF. CDR3 bases: TGTGCCAGCAGCCACGGACAGATCTACAATGAGCAGTTCTTC.

This chain connects TRBV5-1 to TRBJ1-4; the match to TRBD1 covers 7 bases. With 1 base clipped from V and 6 bases from J, the junction kept 3 bases outside the gene matches. The CDR3 totals 14 residues. The germline gives CDR1 SGHRS, CDR2 YFSETQ. The CDR3 protein is CASSLKGADEKLFF. The DNA of the CDR3 is TGCGCCAGCAGCTTGAAGGGGGCGGATGAAAAACTGTTTTTT. The entire variable domain, with the rest obtained from reference TRBV5-1 and TRBJ1-4, is as follows: KAGVTQTPRYLIKTRGQQVTLSCSPISGHRSVSWYQQTPGQGLQFLFEYFSETQRNKGNFPGRFSGRQFSNSRSEMNVSTLELGDSALYLCASSLKGADEKLFFGSGTQLSVL.

This rearrangement joins TRBV5-4 to TRBJ2-3, with D maybe TRBD2 (6 bases). Germline CDR1 is SGHNT and CDR2 is YYREEE (reference sequence). The V and J ends lost 0 bases and 1 base respectively, with 9 bases between them. The CDR3 consists of 15 residues. The CDR3 loop is CASSLGSGGTDTQYF. Here the CDR3 DNA reads TGTGCCAGCAGCTTGGGTTCGGGGGGCACAGATACGCAGTATTTT.

This chain uses TRBV4-1 with TRBJ2-7; 8 bases align to TRBD2. The CDR3 has 16 residues. V shed 5 bases, J shed 3 bases, and the junction held 12 bases outside the gene matches. CDR1 and CDR2 from the germline V gene are MGHRA and YSYEKL. DNA for the CDR3: TGCGCCAGCAGCATCGGGATTACGGGAGGGGGCTACGAGCAGTACTTC. Its protein is CASSIGITGGGYEQYF.

This clone appeared a single time. The rearrangement links TRBV27 to TRBJ1-1, with D unresolved. The V gene lost 5 bases and the J gene lost 2 bases, with 9 bases spanning the gap. The CDR3 is made up of 13 amino acids. CDR1 and CDR2 (germline): MNHEY, SMNVEV (reference sequence). CDR3 DNA: TGTGCCAGCAGTCCTACTTACAACACTGAAGCTTTCTTT. Protein product: CASSPTYNTEAFF.

The rearrangement links TRBV27 to TRBJ2-7; maybe TRBD2 (5 bases). The CDR3 has 15 amino acids. V dropped 6 bases and J dropped 0 bases, with 15 bases sitting between them. Per the germline V gene, CDR1 is MNHEY and CDR2 is SMNVEV (reference sequence). CDR3 sequence: CASRKLDSYSYEQYF. CDR3 coding DNA: TGTGCCAGCAGGAAACTGGACTCCTACTCCTACGAGCAGTACTTC.

This rearrangement joins TRBV27 to TRBJ1-5, with a weak D call TRBD1 (6 bases). This CDR3 has 17 residues. The germline gives CDR1 MNHEY, CDR2 SMNVEV (reference sequence). Trimming took off 6 bases at V and 1 base at J, with 19 bases between the two ends. The CDR3 reads CASSSLNRVKSNQPQHF. CDR3 coding DNA: TGTGCCAGCAGCAGCCTGAACAGGGTAAAGAGCAATCAGCCCCAGCATTTT.

This chain connects TRBV7-9 to TRBJ2-7; maybe TRBD2 (6 bases). This CDR3 is built from 15 residues. Trimming removed 5 bases at V and 6 bases at J, with 20 bases between. Looked up from germline, CDR1 is SEHNR and CDR2 is FQNEAQ (reference sequence). The CDR3 region is CASSRLELASPEQYF. As DNA, the CDR3 is TGTGCCAGCAGCCGGTTGGAGCTAGCGAGTCCCGAGCAGTACTTC.

This chain uses TRBV27 with TRBJ1-1; TRBD1 matches at 8 bases. Germline CDR1 MNHEY, CDR2 SMNVEV (reference sequence). This CDR3 spans 14 amino acids. Trimming at V came to 8 bases and at J to 0 bases, leaving 5 bases not matched to a gene. CDR3 nucleotides: TGTGCCAGCCGGACAGGGACCATGAACACTGAAGCTTTCTTT. This codes for CASRTGTMNTEAFF.

The chain combines TRBV5-1 with TRBJ2-3; D gene uncertain. CDR3 length: 14 amino acids. Trimming removed 1 base at V and 0 bases at J, with 6 bases between. From germline, CDR1 is SGHRS and CDR2 YFSETQ. CDR3 amino acids: CASSLITSTDTQYF. As DNA, the CDR3 is TGCGCCAGCAGCTTGATCACTAGCACAGATACGCAGTATTTT.

The rearrangement uses TRBV10-3 and TRBJ2-5, with D unclear. Trimming took off 4 bases at V and 2 bases at J, with 8 bases between the two ends. Germline CDR1 ENHRY, CDR2 SYGVKD. The CDR3 sequence is 13 residues long. The CDR3 reads CAISGAEQETQYF. The CDR3, as DNA: TGTGCCATCAGTGGGGCAGAGCAAGAGACCCAGTACTTC.

The gene calls are TRBV5-1 and TRBJ1-2; D perhaps matches TRBD1 (5 bases). The CDR3 has 15 residues. Germline V gives CDR1 SGHRS, CDR2 YFSETQ. V was shortened by 0 bases and J by 3 bases, with 12 bases between the two germline ends. CDR3 residues: CASSLGGIEDYGYTF. The CDR3 bases are TGCGCCAGCAGCTTGGGGGGCATTGAGGACTATGGCTACACCTTC. The whole variable domain, filled in from reference TRBV5-1 and TRBJ1-2, reads KAGVTQTPRYLIKTRGQQVTLSCSPISGHRSVSWYQQTPGQGLQFLFEYFSETQRNKGNFPGRFSGRQFSNSRSEMNVSTLELGDSALYLCASSLGGIEDYGYTFGSGTRLTVV.

The rearrangement joins TRBV9 to TRBJ2-3, with 10 bases that match TRBD2. Germline lookup yields CDR1 SGDLS and CDR2 YYNGEE. Trimming cost V 1 base and J 4 bases; bases outside gene matches: 3. The CDR3 is 15 amino acids. Here the CDR3 DNA reads TGTGCCAGCAGCGTATTAGCGGGAGGCCCAGATACGCAGTATTTT. It encodes CASSVLAGGPDTQYF. The variable domain in full, completed from reference TRBV9 and TRBJ2-3, reads DSGVTQTPKHLITATGQRVTLRCSPRSGDLSVYWYQQSLDQGLQFLIQYYNGEERAKGNILERFSAQQFPDLHSELNLSSLELGDSALYFCASSVLAGGPDTQYFGPGTRLTVL.